This T cell receptor beta chain was retrieved from a study of cytomegalovirus exposure and HLA in healthy donors. Points from the study as a whole: The study dropped some indistinguishable V segments, TRBV6-2 and TRBV6-3 among them. The later analysis indicated that the majority of CMV-associated TCR beta chains appeared HLA-restricted. Based on reports, TCR beta sequences accurately predicted HLA-A and HLA-B alleles for most subjects.

Of note for this clone: Antigen specificity is unknown.

The PCR used 60 Vbeta and 13 Jbeta primers. Repertoires were generated with immunoSEQ multiplex PCR, while TCRdb's copy carries only in-frame clones and drops some. The sample lists under 100,000 clones; around 79% were seen once. This CDR3 contains 14 residues. V shed 6 bases and J 4 bases; nucleotides not matched to a gene: 6. CDR1 and CDR2 (germline): MNHNS, SASEGT. This receptor was identified in a human donor in good health. Source material: PBMCs. The V call is TRBV6-1, the J call TRBJ2-7; 10 nucleotides agree with TRBD1. This CDR3 is CASSPGTGVYEQYF. The CDR3 DNA follows: TGTGCCAGCAGCCCCGGGACAGGGGTTTACGAGCAGTACTTC.